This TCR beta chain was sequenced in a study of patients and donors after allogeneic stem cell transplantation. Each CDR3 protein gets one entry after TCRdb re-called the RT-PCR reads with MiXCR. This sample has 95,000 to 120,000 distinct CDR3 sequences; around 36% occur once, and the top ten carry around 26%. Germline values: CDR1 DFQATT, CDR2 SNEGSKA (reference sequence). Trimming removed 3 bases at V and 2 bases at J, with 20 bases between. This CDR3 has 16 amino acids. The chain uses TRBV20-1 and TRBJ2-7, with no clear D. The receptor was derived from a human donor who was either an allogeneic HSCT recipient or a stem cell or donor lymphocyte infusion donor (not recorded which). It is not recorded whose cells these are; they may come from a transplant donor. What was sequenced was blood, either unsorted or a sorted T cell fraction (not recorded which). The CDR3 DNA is TGCAGTGCTAGTATAGTCCCAAGGGAAACTACCTACGAGCAGTACTTC. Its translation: CSASIVPRETTYEQYF.